This T cell receptor beta chain was profiled in a study of T cell responses to AZD1222 COVID-19 vaccine. The assay was immunoSEQ multiplex PCR, and TCRdb's table has in-frame clones only and misses some. The table has more than 150,000 clones, 80% to 90% seen once. The CDR3 totals 16 residues. J gave up 9 bases and V 5 bases, and 10 bases lay outside the gene matches. Germline lookup yields CDR1 PRHDT and CDR2 FYEKMQ (reference sequence). Overall study results and limits: Donors, mostly white British, included more females; clonal diversity was possibly underestimated. All repertoire sampling was performed exclusively after the peak T cell response. Close to half of spike-specific TCRs reportedly recognize unmutated variant regions.

Points on this clone: Its antigen is not identified.

The clonotype originates from an adult who received the AZD1222 COVID-19 vaccine. The chain is built from TRBV13 and TRBJ2-1; 13 nucleotides line up with TRBD2. The specimen was peripheral blood, collected 28 days after the second AZD1222 dose. CDR3 sequence: CASSITGLAGLFEQFF. CDR3 nucleotides: TGTGCCAGCAGCATAACGGGACTAGCGGGACTTTTTGAGCAGTTCTTC.